This entry features one T cell receptor beta chain sequence. These data originate in a study of blood T cell repertoires in COVID-19. Study summary: Collection of acute and convalescent COVID-19 samples took place in the United States, Italy and Spain.

Per the germline V gene, CDR1 is MGHDK and CDR2 is SYGVNS. V was trimmed by 5 bases and J by 11 bases, leaving 21 bases between them. The CDR3 totals 14 residues. In the source study's methods: Amplification from reference gene primers served as the basis for estimated nucleated cell counts. Assay: immunoSEQ multiplex PCR; the TCRdb copy retains only in-frame clones and omits some. V and J calls and clone size are given by that table; D and trimming were obtained from the DNA. The sample lists over 150,000 clones; less than 85% were seen once. The TCR was taken from a woman between 50 and 59 years old with acute or convalescent COVID-19. The chain couples TRBV25-1 to TRBJ1-1, with a weak D call TRBD1 (5 bases). Input material: peripheral blood. CDR3 sequence (DNA): TGTGCCAGCAGTCCGGACACTGGCCTACGTTGGGCTTTCTTT. Translating gives CASSPDTGLRWAFF.